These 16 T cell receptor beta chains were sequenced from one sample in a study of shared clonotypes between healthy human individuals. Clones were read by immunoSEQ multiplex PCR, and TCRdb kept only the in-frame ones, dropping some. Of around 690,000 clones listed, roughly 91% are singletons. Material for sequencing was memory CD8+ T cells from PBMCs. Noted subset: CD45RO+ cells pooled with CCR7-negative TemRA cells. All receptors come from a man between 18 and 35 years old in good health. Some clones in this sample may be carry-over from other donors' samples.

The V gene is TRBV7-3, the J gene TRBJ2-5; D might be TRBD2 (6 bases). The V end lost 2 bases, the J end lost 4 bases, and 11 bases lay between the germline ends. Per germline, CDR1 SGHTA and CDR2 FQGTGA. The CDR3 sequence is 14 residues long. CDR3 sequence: CASSLAGTGETQYF. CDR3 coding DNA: TGTGCCAGCAGCTTAGCCGGGACTGGAGAGACCCAGTACTTC.

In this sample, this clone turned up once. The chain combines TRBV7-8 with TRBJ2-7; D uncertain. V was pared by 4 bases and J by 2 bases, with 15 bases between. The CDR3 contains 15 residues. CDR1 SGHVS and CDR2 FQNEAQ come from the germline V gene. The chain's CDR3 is CASSSHWSETYEQYF. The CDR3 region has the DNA TGTGCCAGCAGCTCTCATTGGAGCGAAACCTACGAGCAGTACTTC. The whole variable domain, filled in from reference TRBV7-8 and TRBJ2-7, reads GAGVSQSPRYKVAKRGQDVALRCDPISGHVSLFWYQQALGQGPEFLTYFQNEAQLDKSGLPSDRFFAERPEGSVSTLKIQRTQQEDSAVYLCASSSHWSETYEQYFGPGTRLTVT.

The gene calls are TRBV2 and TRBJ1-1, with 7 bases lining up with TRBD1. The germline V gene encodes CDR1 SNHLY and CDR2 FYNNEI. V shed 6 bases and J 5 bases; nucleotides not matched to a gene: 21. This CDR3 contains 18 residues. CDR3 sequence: CASRSDDPGTEGNTEAFF. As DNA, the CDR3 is TGTGCCAGCAGGAGCGACGACCCAGGGACAGAGGGGAATACTGAAGCTTTCTTT.

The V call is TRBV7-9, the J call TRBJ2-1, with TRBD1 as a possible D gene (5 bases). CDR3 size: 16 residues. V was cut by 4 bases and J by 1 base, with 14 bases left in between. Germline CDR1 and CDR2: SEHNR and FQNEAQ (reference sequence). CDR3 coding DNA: TGTGCCAGCAGCTATACAGGATGGAGTTCCTACAATGAGCAGTTCTTC. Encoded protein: CASSYTGWSSYNEQFF. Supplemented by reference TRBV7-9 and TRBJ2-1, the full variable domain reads DTGVSQNPRHKITKRGQNVTFRCDPISEHNRLYWYRQTLGQGPEFLTYFQNEAQLEKSRLLSDRFSAERPKGSFSTLEIQRTEQGDSAMYLCASSYTGWSSYNEQFFGPGTRLTVL.

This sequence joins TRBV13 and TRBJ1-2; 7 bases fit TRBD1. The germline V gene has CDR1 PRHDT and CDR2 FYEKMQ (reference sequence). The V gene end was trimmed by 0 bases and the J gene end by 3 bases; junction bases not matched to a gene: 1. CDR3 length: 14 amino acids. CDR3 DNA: TGTGCCAGCAGCTTAGGGACAGGGTACTATGGCTACACCTTC. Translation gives CASSLGTGYYGYTF.

This CDR3 is CASSPKAGMGSYEQYF. In DNA form, the CDR3 reads TGTGCCAGCTCACCCAAGGCAGGGATGGGCTCCTACGAGCAGTACTTC. The chain recombines TRBV18 with TRBJ2-7; possible D gene TRBD1, 5 bases. Germline CDR1 KGHSH, CDR2 LQKENI. Trimming took 3 bases from V and 0 from J, leaving 15 bases between them. The length of the CDR3 is 16 residues.

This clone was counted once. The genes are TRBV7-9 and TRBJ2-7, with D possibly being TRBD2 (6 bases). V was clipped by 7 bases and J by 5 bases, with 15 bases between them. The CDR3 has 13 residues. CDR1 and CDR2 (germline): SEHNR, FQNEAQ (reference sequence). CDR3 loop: CASTPVWGDEQYF. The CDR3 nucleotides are TGTGCCAGCACCCCAGTTTGGGGGGACGAGCAGTACTTC.

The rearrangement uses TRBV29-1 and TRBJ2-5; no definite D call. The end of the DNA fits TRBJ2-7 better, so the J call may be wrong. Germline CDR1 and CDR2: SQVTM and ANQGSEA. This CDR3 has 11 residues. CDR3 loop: CSVERDYEQYF. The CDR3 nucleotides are TGCAGCGTTGAAAGAGACTACGAGCAGTACTTC.

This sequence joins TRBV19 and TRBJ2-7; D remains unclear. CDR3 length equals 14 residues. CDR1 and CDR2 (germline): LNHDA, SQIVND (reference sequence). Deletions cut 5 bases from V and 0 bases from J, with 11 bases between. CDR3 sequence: CASSEETGSYEQYF. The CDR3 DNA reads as TGTGCCAGTAGTGAGGAGACTGGCTCCTACGAGCAGTACTTC.

CDR3 amino acids: CASSLPRDAYGYTF. The CDR3 nucleotides are TGTGCCAGCAGCTTACCCAGGGACGCCTATGGCTACACCTTC. V gene TRBV7-9 combines with J gene TRBJ1-2, with D maybe TRBD1 (5 bases). CDR3 length equals 14 residues. Germline V gene sequence: CDR1 SEHNR, CDR2 FQNEAQ (reference sequence). Trimming left V 2 bases short and J 4 bases short, with 11 bases between.

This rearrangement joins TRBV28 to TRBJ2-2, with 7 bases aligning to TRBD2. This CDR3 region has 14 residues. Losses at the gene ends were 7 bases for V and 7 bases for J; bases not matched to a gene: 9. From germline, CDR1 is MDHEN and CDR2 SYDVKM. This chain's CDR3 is CASMGAGEVGELFF. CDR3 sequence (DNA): TGTGCCAGCATGGGTGCGGGAGAGGTCGGGGAGCTGTTTTTT.

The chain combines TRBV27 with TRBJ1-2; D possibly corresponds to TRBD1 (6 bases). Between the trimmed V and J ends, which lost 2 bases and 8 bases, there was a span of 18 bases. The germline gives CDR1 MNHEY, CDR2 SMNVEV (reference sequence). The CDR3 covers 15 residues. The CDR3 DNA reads TGTGCCAGCAGTTTACGGGGCACAGGGTTGAACGGCTACACCTTC. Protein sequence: CASSLRGTGLNGYTF.

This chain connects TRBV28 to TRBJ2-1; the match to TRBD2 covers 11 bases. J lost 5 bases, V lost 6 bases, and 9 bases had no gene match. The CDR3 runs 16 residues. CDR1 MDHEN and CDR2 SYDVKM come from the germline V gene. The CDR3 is CASRTSGLAVDNEQFF. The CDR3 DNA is TGTGCCAGCAGAACTTCGGGACTAGCGGTGGACAATGAGCAGTTCTTC.

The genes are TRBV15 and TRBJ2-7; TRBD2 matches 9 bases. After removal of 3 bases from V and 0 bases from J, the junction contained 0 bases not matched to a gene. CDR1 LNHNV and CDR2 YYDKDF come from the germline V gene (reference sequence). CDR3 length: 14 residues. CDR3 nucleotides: TGTGCCACCAGCAGTAGCGGGAGCTCCTACGAGCAGTACTTC. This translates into CATSSSGSSYEQYF.

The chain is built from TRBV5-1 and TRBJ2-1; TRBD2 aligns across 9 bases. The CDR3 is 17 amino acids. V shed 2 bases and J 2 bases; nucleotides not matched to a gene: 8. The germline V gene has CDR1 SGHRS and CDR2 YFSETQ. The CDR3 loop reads CASSLPGAGGPYNEQFF. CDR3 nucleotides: TGCGCCAGCAGCTTACCCGGGGCGGGAGGGCCCTACAATGAGCAGTTCTTC.

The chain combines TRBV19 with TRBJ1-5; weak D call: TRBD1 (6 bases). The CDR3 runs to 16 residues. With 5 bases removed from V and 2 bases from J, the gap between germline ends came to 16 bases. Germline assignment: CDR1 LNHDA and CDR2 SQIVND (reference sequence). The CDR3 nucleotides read TGTGCCAGTAGTCTTATCCGGGACATGGGCAATCAGCCCCAGCATTTT. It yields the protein CASSLIRDMGNQPQHF.